The rows below give T cell receptor beta chains drawn from one sample of a study of regulatory T cells in long-lasting Graves disease. TCRdb re-called the multiplex PCR reads with MiXCR, one entry per CDR3 protein. The sample shows about 530,000 distinct CDR3 sequences, around 16% of them seen only once. This same sample was also part of a study on T cells in Graves' hyperthyroidism and ophthalmopathy.

The sequenced sample was peripheral blood mononuclear cells (PBMCs), obtained at new diagnosis, from a patient treated with antithyroid drugs. The receptors derive from a woman aged 35-60 years with Graves disease. Each CDR3 is given with its conserved first and last residue. D genes are given only for firm matches. Size is stated for part of the rows, as once, few or many counts, or as a class when the clone is expanded.

J gene	V gene	D gene	clone size	CDR3 protein	CDR3 DNA
TRBJ2-1	TRBV19	TRBD2	-	CASNPQGGPLEQFF	TGTGCCAGTAACCCCCAGGGAGGGCCTCTTGAGCAGTTCTTC
TRBJ2-1	TRBV4-1	TRBD2	few	CASSQLWTSGGIYNEQFF	TGCGCCAGCAGCCAACTTTGGACTAGCGGGGGTATATACAATGAGCAGTTCTTC
TRBJ1-5	TRBV10-3	-	many	CAISETAKTGGQPQHF	TGTGCCATCAGTGAAACAGCGAAGACAGGTGGTCAGCCCCAGCATTTT
TRBJ1-1	TRBV20-1	TRBD1	many	CSARDGTGLNTEAFF	TGCAGTGCTAGAGATGGGACAGGGCTGAACACTGAAGCTTTCTTT
TRBJ2-5	TRBV3-1	TRBD1	few	CASSQGTGVQETQYF	TGTGCCAGCAGCCAAGGGACAGGGGTCCAAGAGACCCAGTACTTC
TRBJ1-1	TRBV12-5	-	many	CASGLELNTEAFF	TGTGCTAGTGGCCTTGAGTTGAACACTGAAGCTTTCTTT
TRBJ1-2	TRBV12-3/TRBV12-4	-	many	CASSSDRQLDYGYTF	TGTGCCAGCAGCTCGGACCGGCAGCTGGACTATGGCTACACCTTC
TRBJ1-2	TRBV6-1	-	few	CASSEPGRATYGYTF	TGTGCCAGCAGTGAACCGGGACGGGCCACTTATGGCTACACCTTC
TRBJ2-1	TRBV27	-	many	CASSSRNEQFF	TGTGCCAGCAGTTCAAGGAATGAGCAGTTCTTC
TRBJ2-1	TRBV9	TRBD2	-	CASSPPGTSYEQFF	TGTGCCAGCAGCCCTCCAGGGACTAGTTATGAGCAGTTCTTC
TRBJ1-5	TRBV28	TRBD1	many	CASLDREVGQPQHF	TGTGCCAGCCTTGACAGGGAGGTTGGTCAGCCCCAGCATTTT
TRBJ1-1	TRBV14	-	-	CASSPNLGFNTEAFF	TGTGCCAGCAGCCCAAACTTAGGATTCAACACTGAAGCTTTCTTT
TRBJ1-3	TRBV5-5	-	many	CASRFDYYSGNTIYF	TGTGCCAGCAGGTTCGACTACTACTCTGGAAACACCATATATTTT
TRBJ1-2	TRBV5-1	TRBD1	few	CASSPGQGTPNYGYTF	TGCGCCAGCAGCCCAGGACAGGGGACTCCTAACTATGGCTACACCTTC
TRBJ1-5	TRBV7-8	-	many	CASSFGTRGVSNQPQHF	TGTGCCAGCAGCTTCGGTACGCGGGGGGTTAGCAATCAGCCCCAGCATTTT
TRBJ1-2	TRBV12-3/TRBV12-4	-	few	CASSSLGPGYTF	TGTGCCAGCAGCTCTTTGGGGCCTGGCTACACCTTC
TRBJ1-6	TRBV11-2	-	-	CASSWVGRINSPLHF	TGTGCCAGCAGCTGGGTGGGACGGATAAATTCACCCCTCCACTTT
TRBJ2-7	TRBV7-3	TRBD1	-	CASSLAGTGVSEQYF	TGTGCCAGCAGCCTCGCCGGGACAGGGGTCAGCGAGCAGTACTTC
TRBJ2-2	TRBV5-1	-	-	CASSFGGHNTGELFF	TGCGCCAGCAGCTTCGGGGGGCACAACACCGGGGAGCTGTTTTTT
TRBJ1-5	TRBV12-3/TRBV12-4	TRBD1	many	CASSPRQGSSNQPQHF	TGTGCCAGCAGCCCTAGACAGGGGAGTAGCAATCAGCCCCAGCATTTT
TRBJ1-1	TRBV6-1	-	many	CASTPFPTNTEAFF	TGTGCCAGCACACCCTTTCCGACAAACACTGAAGCTTTCTTT
TRBJ1-2	TRBV4-1	-	-	CASSPPSETYGYTF	TGCGCCAGCAGCCCCCCCTCCGAGACATATGGCTACACCTTC
TRBJ1-3	TRBV3-1	TRBD1	many	CASSSTGNSGNTIYF	TGTGCCAGCAGCTCGACAGGGAACTCTGGAAACACCATATATTTT
TRBJ1-5	TRBV19	-	-	CASSIGGASNQPQHF	TGTGCCAGTAGTATCGGGGGGGCAAGCAATCAGCCCCAGCATTTT
TRBJ1-5	TRBV28	-	-	CASSLTQGPQPQHF	TGTGCCAGCAGTTTAACGCAGGGCCCTCAGCCCCAGCATTTT
TRBJ2-2	TRBV20-1	-	few	CSARGAGVTGELFF	TGCAGTGCTAGAGGTGCAGGGGTCACCGGGGAGCTGTTTTTT
TRBJ2-5	TRBV5-5	-	many	CASSLGGTDSQETQYF	TGTGCCAGCAGCTTGGGAGGCACCGATTCTCAAGAGACCCAGTACTTC
TRBJ1-3	TRBV19	-	few	CASRPLRSSGNTIYF	TGTGCCAGTAGGCCCCTTAGGAGCTCTGGAAACACCATATATTTT